Following are 4 T cell receptor beta chains from one sample sequenced in a study of cytomegalovirus exposure and HLA in healthy donors. Amplification used 60 Vbeta primers and 13 Jbeta primers. Method: immunoSEQ multiplex PCR; TCRdb's copy keeps in-frame clones and lacks some. The sample records tens of thousands of clones, around 75% being singletons. The sequenced sample consisted of PBMCs. The receptors were sampled from a woman aged 40 to 50 in good health and CMV-seronegative.

The CDR3 DNA reads TGTGCCAGCAGTCATGCGGGTGAGGGCAATCAGCCCCAGCATTTT. It encodes CASSHAGEGNQPQHF. The V call is TRBV28, the J call TRBJ1-5; no definite D call. The CDR3 sequence is 15 residues long. The ends were cut back, 5 bases at V and 2 bases at J, with 13 bases in the middle. Germline V gene data show CDR1 as MDHEN and CDR2 as SYDVKM.

This sequence joins TRBV19 and TRBJ2-5; 7 nucleotides line up with TRBD1. The ends lost 5 bases at V and 1 base at J; junction bases unmatched: 4. Germline V lookup: CDR1 LNHDA, CDR2 SQIVND (reference sequence). The CDR3 extends over 14 amino acids. In DNA, the CDR3 is TGTGCCAGTAGTTCACAGGGGTTCCAAGAGACCCAGTACTTC. Protein product: CASSSQGFQETQYF.

As regards this clone: In the same sample, other DNA sequences code for this CDR3. The CDR3 sequence is CASSLAGTGSYNEQFF. In nucleotides, the CDR3 is TGTGCCAGCAGCTTAGCCGGGACAGGGTCCTACAATGAGCAGTTCTTC. The J gene is TRBJ2-1, the V gene TRBV7-2; 9 nucleotides line up with TRBD1. The CDR3 runs to 16 residues. Germline V CDR1 and CDR2: SGHTA, FQGNSA. After removal of 0 bases from V and 1 base from J, the junction contained 1 base not matched to a gene.

CDR3 protein: CASSRGTGGRETQYF. For the CDR3, the DNA is TGCGCCAGCAGCCGAGGGACAGGGGGCAGAGAGACCCAGTACTTC. The chain has TRBV5-1 and TRBJ2-5; 12 bases match TRBD1. Germline V CDR1 and CDR2: SGHRS, YFSETQ. The CDR3 runs to 15 residues. Trimming cost V 4 bases and J 4 bases; bases outside gene matches: 5.